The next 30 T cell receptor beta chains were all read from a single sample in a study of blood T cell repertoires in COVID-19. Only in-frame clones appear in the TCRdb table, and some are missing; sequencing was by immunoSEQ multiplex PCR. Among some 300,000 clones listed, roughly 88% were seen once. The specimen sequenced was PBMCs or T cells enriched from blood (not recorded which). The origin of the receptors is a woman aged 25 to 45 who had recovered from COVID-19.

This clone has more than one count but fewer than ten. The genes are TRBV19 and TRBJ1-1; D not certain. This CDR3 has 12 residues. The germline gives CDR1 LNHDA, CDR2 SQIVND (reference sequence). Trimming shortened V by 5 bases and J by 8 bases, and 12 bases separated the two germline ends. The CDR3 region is CASSLPGREAFF. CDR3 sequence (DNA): TGTGCCAGTAGTCTTCCAGGAAGGGAAGCTTTCTTT.

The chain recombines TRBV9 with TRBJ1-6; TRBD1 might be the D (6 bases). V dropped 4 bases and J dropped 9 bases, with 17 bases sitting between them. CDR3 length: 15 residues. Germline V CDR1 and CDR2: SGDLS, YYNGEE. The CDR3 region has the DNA TGTGCCAGCAGCTTTAGAGAGGGGGTTGGTTCACCCCTCCACTTT. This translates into CASSFREGVGSPLHF.

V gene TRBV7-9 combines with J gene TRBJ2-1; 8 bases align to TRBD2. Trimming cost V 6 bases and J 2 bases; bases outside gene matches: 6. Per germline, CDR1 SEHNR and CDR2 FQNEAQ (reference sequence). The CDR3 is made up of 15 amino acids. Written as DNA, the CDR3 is TGTGCCAGCAGTTGGGCGGGAGGCGCCTACAATGAGCAGTTCTTC. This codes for CASSWAGGAYNEQFF.

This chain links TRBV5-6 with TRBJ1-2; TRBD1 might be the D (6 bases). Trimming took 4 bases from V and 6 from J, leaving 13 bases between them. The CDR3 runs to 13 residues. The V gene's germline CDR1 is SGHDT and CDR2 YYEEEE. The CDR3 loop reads CASSEGQLHGYTF. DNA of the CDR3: TGTGCCAGCAGCGAAGGACAGCTCCATGGCTACACCTTC.

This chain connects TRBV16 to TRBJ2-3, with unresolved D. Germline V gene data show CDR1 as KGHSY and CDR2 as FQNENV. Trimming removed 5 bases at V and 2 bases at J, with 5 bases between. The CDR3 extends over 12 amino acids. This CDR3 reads CASSDNTDTQYF. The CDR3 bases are TGTGCCAGCAGCGACAACACAGATACGCAGTATTTT.

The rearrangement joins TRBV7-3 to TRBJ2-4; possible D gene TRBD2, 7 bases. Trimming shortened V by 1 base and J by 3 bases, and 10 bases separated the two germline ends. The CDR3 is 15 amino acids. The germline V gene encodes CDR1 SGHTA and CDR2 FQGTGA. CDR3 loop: CASSLRGGHKNIQYF. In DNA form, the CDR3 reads TGTGCCAGCAGCTTAAGGGGGGGACACAAAAACATTCAGTACTTC.

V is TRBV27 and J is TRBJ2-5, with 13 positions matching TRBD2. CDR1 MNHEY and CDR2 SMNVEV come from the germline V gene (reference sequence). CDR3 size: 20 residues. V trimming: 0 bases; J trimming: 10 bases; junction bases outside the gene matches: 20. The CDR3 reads CASSLSPRGEQGLAGKGQYF. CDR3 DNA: TGTGCCAGCAGTTTATCTCCACGGGGAGAGCAGGGACTAGCGGGGAAGGGCCAGTACTTC.

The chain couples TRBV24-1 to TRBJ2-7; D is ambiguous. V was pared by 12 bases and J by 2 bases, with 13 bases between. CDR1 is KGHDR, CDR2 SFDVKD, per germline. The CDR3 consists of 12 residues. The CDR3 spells CASPQRTYEQYF. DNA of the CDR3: TGTGCCTCTCCACAGAGAACCTACGAGCAGTACTTC.

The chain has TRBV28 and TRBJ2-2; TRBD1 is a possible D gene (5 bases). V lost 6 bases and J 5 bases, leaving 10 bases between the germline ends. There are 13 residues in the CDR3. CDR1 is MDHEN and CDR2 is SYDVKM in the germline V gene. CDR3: CASRHRLTGELFF. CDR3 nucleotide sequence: TGTGCCAGCAGGCACAGGTTAACCGGGGAGCTGTTTTTT.

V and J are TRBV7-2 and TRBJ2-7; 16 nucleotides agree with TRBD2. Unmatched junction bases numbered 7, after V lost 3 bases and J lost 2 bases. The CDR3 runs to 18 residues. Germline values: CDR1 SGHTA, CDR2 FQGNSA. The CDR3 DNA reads TGTGCCAGCAGCTTCCTGCCGGGACTAGCGGGAGGGGCCTACGAGCAGTACTTC. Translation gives CASSFLPGLAGGAYEQYF.

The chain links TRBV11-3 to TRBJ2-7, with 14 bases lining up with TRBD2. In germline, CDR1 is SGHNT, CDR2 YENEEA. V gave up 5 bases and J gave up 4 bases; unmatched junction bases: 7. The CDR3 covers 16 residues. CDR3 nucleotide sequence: TGTGCCAGCAGCCCGACTAGCGGGGGGGCCAGTTACGAGCAGTACTTC. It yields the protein CASSPTSGGASYEQYF.

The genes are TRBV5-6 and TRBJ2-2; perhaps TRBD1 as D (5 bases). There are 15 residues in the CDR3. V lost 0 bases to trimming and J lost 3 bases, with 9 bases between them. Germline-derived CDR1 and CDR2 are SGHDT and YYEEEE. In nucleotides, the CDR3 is TGTGCCAGCAGCTTGGCCGACAGTTACACCGGGGAGCTGTTTTTT. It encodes CASSLADSYTGELFF.

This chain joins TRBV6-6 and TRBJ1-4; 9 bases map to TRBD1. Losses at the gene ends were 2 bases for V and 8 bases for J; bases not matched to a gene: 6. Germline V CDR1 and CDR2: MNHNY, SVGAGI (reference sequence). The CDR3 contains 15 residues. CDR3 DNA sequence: TGTGCCAGCAGTTACGTGACAGGGGGTAGGGAAAAACTGTTTTTT. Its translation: CASSYVTGGREKLFF.

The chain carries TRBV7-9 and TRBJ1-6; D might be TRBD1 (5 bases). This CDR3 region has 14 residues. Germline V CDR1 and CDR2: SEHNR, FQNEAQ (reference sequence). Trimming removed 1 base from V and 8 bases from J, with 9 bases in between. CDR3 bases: TGTGCCAGCAGCTTAGTCGGAGGGGATTCACCCCTCCACTTT. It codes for CASSLVGGDSPLHF.

CDR3 sequence reads: CSAIGRGYTF. The CDR3 DNA reads TGCAGTGCGATCGGTCGAGGCTACACCTTC. V is TRBV20-1 and J is TRBJ1-2; no clear D. V was cut by 6 bases and J by 8 bases, with 10 bases left in between. Germline values: CDR1 DFQATT, CDR2 SNEGSKA (reference sequence). The CDR3 contains 10 residues.

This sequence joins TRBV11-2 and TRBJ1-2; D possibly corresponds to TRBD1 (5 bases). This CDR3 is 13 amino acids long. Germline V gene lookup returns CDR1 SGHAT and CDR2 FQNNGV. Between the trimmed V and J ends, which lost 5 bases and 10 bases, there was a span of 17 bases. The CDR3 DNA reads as TGTGCCAGCAGCCCCGGCCCCAGGGACTCCTACACCTTC. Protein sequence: CASSPGPRDSYTF.

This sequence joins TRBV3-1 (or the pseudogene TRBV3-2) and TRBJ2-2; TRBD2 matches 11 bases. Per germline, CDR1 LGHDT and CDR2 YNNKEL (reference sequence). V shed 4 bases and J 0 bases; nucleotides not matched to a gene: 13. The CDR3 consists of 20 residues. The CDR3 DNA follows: TGTGCCAGCAGCCTAGTTAGCGGGGGGGCCGTCAGCGCGAACACCGGGGAGCTGTTTTTT. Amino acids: CASSLVSGGAVSANTGELFF.

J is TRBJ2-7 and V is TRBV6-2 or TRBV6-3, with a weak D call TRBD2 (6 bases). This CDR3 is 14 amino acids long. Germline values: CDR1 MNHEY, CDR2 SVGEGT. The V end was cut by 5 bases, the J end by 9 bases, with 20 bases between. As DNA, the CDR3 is TGTGCCAGCAGTCCCCCGGATGTCGGAGGGGTGCAGTACTTC. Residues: CASSPPDVGGVQYF.

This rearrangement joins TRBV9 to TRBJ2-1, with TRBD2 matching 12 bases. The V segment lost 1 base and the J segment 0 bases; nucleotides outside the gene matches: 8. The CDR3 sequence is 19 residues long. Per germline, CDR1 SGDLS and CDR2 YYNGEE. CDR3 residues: CASSVSPSGGASSYNEQFF. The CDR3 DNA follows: TGTGCCAGCAGCGTAAGCCCTAGCGGGGGGGCCAGCTCCTACAATGAGCAGTTCTTC. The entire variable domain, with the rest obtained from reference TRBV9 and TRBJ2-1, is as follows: DSGVTQTPKHLITATGQRVTLRCSPRSGDLSVYWYQQSLDQGLQFLIQYYNGEERAKGNILERFSAQQFPDLHSELNLSSLELGDSALYFCASSVSPSGGASSYNEQFFGPGTRLTVL.

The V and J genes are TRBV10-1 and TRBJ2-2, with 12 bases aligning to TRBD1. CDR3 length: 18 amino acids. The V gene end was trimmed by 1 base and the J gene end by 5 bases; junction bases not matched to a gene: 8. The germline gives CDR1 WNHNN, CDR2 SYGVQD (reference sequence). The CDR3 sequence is CASSEWGWDRGRTGELFF. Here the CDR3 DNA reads TGCGCCAGCAGTGAGTGGGGCTGGGACAGGGGGCGGACCGGGGAGCTGTTTTTT.

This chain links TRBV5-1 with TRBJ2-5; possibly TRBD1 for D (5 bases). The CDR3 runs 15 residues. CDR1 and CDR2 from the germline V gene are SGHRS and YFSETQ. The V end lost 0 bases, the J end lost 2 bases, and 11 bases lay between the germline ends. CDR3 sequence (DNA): TGCGCCAGCAGCTTGGGGGTGACAGTGCAAGAGACCCAGTACTTC. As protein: CASSLGVTVQETQYF.

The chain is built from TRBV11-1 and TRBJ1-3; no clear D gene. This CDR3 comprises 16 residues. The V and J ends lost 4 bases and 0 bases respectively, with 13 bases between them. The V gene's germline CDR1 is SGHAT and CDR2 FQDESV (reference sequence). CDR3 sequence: CASSSDRGGSGNTIYF. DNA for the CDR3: TGTGCCAGCAGCTCCGACCGAGGCGGCTCTGGAAACACCATATATTTT.

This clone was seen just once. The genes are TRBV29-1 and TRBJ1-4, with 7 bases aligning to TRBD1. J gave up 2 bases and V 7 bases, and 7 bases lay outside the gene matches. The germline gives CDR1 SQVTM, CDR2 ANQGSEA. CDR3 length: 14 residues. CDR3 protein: CSATLQGTNEKLFF. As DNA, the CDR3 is TGCAGCGCCACCTTACAGGGGACTAATGAAAAACTGTTTTTT.

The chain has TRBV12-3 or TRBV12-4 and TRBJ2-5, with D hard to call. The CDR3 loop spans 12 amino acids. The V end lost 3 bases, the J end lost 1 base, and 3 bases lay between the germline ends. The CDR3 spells CASSFGQETQYF. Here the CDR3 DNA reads TGTGCCAGCAGTTTCGGCCAAGAGACCCAGTACTTC.

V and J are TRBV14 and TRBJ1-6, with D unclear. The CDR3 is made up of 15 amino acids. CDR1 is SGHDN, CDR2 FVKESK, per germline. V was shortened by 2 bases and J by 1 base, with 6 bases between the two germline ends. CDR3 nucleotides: TGTGCCAGCAGCCAAACTAGGTCCTATAATTCACCCCTCCACTTT. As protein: CASSQTRSYNSPLHF.

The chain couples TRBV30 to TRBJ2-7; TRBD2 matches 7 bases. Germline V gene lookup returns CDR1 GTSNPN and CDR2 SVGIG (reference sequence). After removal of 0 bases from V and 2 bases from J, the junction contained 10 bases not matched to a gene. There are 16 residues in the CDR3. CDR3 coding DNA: TGTGCCTGGAGTGTTCAGCCGGGACTATTTCCCTACGAGCAGTACTTC. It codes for CAWSVQPGLFPYEQYF.

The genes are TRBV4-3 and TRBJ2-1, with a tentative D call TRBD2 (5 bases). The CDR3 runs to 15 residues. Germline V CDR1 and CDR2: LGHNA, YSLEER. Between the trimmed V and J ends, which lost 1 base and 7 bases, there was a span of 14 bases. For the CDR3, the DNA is TGCGCCAGCAGCCAAGTACACCTAGCTTTGAATGAGCAGTTCTTC. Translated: CASSQVHLALNEQFF.

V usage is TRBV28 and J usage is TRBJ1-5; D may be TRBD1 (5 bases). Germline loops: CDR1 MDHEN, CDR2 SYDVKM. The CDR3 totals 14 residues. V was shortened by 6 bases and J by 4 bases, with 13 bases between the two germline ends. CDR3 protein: CASRQFGGNQPQHF. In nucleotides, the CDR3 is TGTGCCAGCAGACAATTCGGGGGGAATCAGCCCCAGCATTTT.

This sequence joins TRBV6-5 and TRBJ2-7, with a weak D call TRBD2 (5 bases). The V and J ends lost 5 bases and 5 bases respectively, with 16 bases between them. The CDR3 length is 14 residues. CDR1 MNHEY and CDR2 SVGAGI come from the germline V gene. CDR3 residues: CASSPRLGVHEQYF. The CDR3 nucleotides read TGTGCCAGCAGTCCGCGGCTCGGGGTCCACGAGCAGTACTTC.

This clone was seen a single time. The CDR3 nucleotides read TGCGCCAGCAGAGGGACAGGGGGACAGGGGGTTTGGGGTCGCAATGAGCAGTTCTTC. It encodes CASRGTGGQGVWGRNEQFF. The V gene is TRBV10-2, the J gene TRBJ2-1; 11 positions agree with TRBD1. The CDR3 runs 19 residues. V shed 6 bases, J shed 6 bases, and the junction held 19 bases outside the gene matches. The germline V gene has CDR1 WSHSY and CDR2 SAAADI.